This T cell receptor beta chain was recorded in a study of graft-versus-host responses after intestinal transplantation. Findings of the study overall: Recipient-marrow GvH clones were detected, some having first appeared in ileum or blood.

Researchers placed about 200,000 CFSE-labeled responder cells in culture with about 200,000 irradiated, violet-dye-labeled stimulator cells. Upon completion of the reaction, proliferating CFSE-low responders, both CD3+CD4+ and CD3+CD8+, were sorted. The protocol was immunoSEQ multiplex PCR, while the TCRdb copy is restricted to in-frame clones and leaves out a portion. The sample shows roughly 15,000 clones, 30% to 40% of them seen only once. The CDR3 is made up of 12 amino acids. The germline V gene has CDR1 MNHNS and CDR2 SASEGT. Trimming cost V 6 bases and J 7 bases; bases outside gene matches: 3.

The clonotype was recovered from a human patient who received an intestinal transplant. The chain uses TRBV6-1 and TRBJ2-1; 7 nucleotides line up with TRBD2. The sample here was alloreactive CD8+ T cells from a mixed lymphocyte reaction culture, taken before intestinal transplant. Specified subset: CFSE-low proliferating T cells sorted from roughly six-day pre-transplant mixed lymphocyte reaction (GvH or HvG direction). The CDR3 DNA reads TGTGCCAGCAGCCCCGGGGGGAATGAGCAGTTCTTC. Amino acids: CASSPGGNEQFF.